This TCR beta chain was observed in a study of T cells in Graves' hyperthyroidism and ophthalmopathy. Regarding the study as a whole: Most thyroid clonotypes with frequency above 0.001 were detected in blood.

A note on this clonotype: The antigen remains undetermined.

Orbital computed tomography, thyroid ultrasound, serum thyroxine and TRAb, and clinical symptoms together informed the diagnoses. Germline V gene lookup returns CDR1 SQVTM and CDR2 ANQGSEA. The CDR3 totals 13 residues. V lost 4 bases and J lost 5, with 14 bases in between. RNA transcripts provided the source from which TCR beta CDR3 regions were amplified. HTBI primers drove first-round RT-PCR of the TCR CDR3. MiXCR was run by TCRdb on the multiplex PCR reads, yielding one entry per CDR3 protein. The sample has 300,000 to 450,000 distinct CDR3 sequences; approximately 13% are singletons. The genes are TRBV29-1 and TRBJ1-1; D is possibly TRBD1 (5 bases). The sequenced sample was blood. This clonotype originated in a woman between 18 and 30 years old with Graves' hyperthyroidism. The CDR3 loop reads CSVGVPGGTEAFF. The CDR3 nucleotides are TGCAGCGTTGGGGTCCCGGGGGGTACTGAAGCTTTCTTT.